This note documents a single T cell receptor (beta chain) sequence. Its antigen remains unknown. Reverse transcription of all isolated RNA meant that expressed TCRB transcripts were sequenced. Method: immunoSEQ multiplex PCR; TCRdb's copy keeps in-frame clones and lacks some. The sample consists of about 280,000 clones, about 15% of them appearing once. The sample originates from a study of beta chain features in type 1 diabetes. General study points: For Type 1 diabetes patients, all four CD4+ subsets carried TCRB CDR3s that were moderately but significantly shorter.

This CDR3 has 18 amino acids. CDR1 is SGHRS and CDR2 is YFSETQ in the germline V gene. Deletions cut 0 bases from V and 2 bases from J, with 20 bases between. This TCR was sampled from a man younger than 30 with type 1 diabetes. The J gene is TRBJ1-2, the V gene TRBV5-1, with TRBD1 as a possible D gene (5 bases). Sample: naive CD4+ T cells from blood. The CDR3 region is CASSLDPTGVWLNYGYTF. The CDR3, as DNA: TGCGCCAGCAGCTTGGACCCCACAGGAGTTTGGCTCAACTATGGCTACACCTTC.